This T cell receptor (beta chain) was documented in a study of cytomegalovirus exposure and HLA in healthy donors. Primers: 60 Vbeta forward and 13 Jbeta reverse. Some clones are missing from TCRdb's copy, which holds only in-frame ones; the method was immunoSEQ multiplex PCR. The sample has 160,000 or so clones; 60% to 85% are singletons. This clone came up a few times. Trimming removed 4 bases from V and 5 bases from J; junction bases left unmatched: 5. This CDR3 is 14 amino acids long. Germline CDR1 and CDR2: SGHVS and FNYEAQ. The receptor was isolated from a woman aged 25-40 years in good health and CMV-seronegative. The chain couples TRBV7-6 to TRBJ2-5, with 9 bases matching TRBD2. Sample: PBMCs. The CDR3 sequence: CASSSSGVWETQYF. The CDR3 coding sequence is TGTGCCAGCAGCTCTAGCGGGGTTTGGGAGACCCAGTACTTC.